This T cell receptor (beta chain) originates from a study of T cell repertoires and HLA-DP antigens. Sequencing used immunoSEQ multiplex PCR; TCRdb keeps in-frame clones, though not all of them. The sample contains around 100,000 clones, more than 85% of which appear only once. This clone was detected once. Antigen specificity is unknown. The CDR3 consists of 14 residues. Between the trimmed V and J ends, which lost 6 bases and 4 bases, there was a span of 14 bases. Germline CDR1 is MDHEN and CDR2 is SYDVKM. The specimen was CD4+ T cells from PBMCs. The receptor was derived from a woman between 18 and 30 years old in good health and CMV-seronegative. The chain recombines TRBV28 with TRBJ2-3; D is uncertain. Written as DNA, the CDR3 is TGTGCCAGCAGCCTTTATGGAGTGGCAGATACGCAGTATTTT. Translating gives CASSLYGVADTQYF.